This paragraph covers one T cell receptor beta chain sequence. This record belongs to a study of blood T cell repertoires in COVID-19. The wider study: Samples came from the United States, Italy and Spain, spanning acute and convalescent COVID-19. The cDNA or gDNA used as material had been derived from T cells, B-cell-depleted T cells, or PBMCs.

How the authors handled the data: Amplification with reference gene primers provided the estimates of nucleated cell counts. Sequenced by immunoSEQ multiplex PCR; TCRdb stores in-frame clones only, minus some. V, J and clone size are taken as reported in that table, and D and trimming were inferred from the DNA itself. The sample has approximately 110,000 clones; 71% are singletons. The CDR3 has 14 amino acids. The germline CDR1 and CDR2 sequences are SGHTA and FQGTGA. Trimming removed 5 bases from V and 4 bases from J, with 14 bases in between. The sample comprised peripheral blood. The source is a human donor with acute or convalescent COVID-19. The donor label of this sample is uncertain. The J gene is TRBJ2-5, the V gene TRBV7-3, with D possibly being TRBD2 (7 bases). CDR3 sequence (DNA): TGTGCCAGCAGCCCCGGGGGGCCCGGAGAGACCCAGTACTTC. Protein product: CASSPGGPGETQYF. Complete variable domain (other parts from reference TRBV7-3 and TRBJ2-5): GAGVSQTPSNKVTEKGKYVELRCDPISGHTALYWYRQSLGQGPEFLIYFQGTGAADDSGLPNDRFFAVRPEGSVSTLKIQRTERGDSAVYLCASSPGGPGETQYFGPGTRLLVL.